Listed here are 30 T cell receptor beta chains from one sample, sequenced in a study of CD8+ T cells in alopecia areata. Treatment here: oral pan-JAK inhibitor, 5-10 mg twice daily. Following extraction, RNA underwent reverse transcription to cDNA, which served as the sequencing template. Profiling relied on immunoSEQ multiplex PCR, and the TCRdb table lists in-frame clones only, not all of them. The sample holds about 120,000 clones; approximately 53% are singletons and the top ten take about 0.5%. The sequenced sample was CD4+ T cells sorted from blood, obtained at week 4, from a patient treated with tofacitinib. The source is a human donor with alopecia areata.

The chain carries TRBV9 and TRBJ2-1, with D possibly TRBD2 on 6 matching bases. Germline V gene sequence: CDR1 SGDLS, CDR2 YYNGEE. The CDR3 totals 15 residues. V was cut by 4 bases and J by 3 bases, with 14 bases left in between. This CDR3 is CASSPLAAGYNEQFF. The DNA of the CDR3 is TGTGCCAGCAGCCCTCTAGCAGCGGGCTACAATGAGCAGTTCTTC.

This clone came up a few times. The V gene is TRBV30, the J gene TRBJ2-5, with no clear D. With 0 bases removed from V and 5 bases from J, the gap between germline ends came to 10 bases. The CDR3 runs to 13 residues. Germline-derived CDR1 and CDR2 are GTSNPN and SVGIG (reference sequence). The CDR3 region is CAWSVSRAETQYF. The CDR3 DNA reads TGTGCCTGGAGTGTATCTAGGGCGGAGACCCAGTACTTC.

The gene calls are TRBV7-9 and TRBJ1-5; TRBD1 might be the D (5 bases). V lost 0 bases to trimming and J lost 7 bases, with 16 bases between them. Germline loops: CDR1 SEHNR, CDR2 FQNEAQ (reference sequence). This CDR3 is 16 amino acids long. The CDR3 spells CASSLAGQGYQQPQHF. In DNA form, the CDR3 reads TGTGCCAGCAGCTTAGCAGGGCAGGGTTATCAACAGCCCCAGCATTTT.

This clone was counted between two and nine times. The chain carries TRBV7-2 and TRBJ2-3, with D tentatively TRBD2 (6 bases). Trimming removed 5 bases at V and 13 bases at J, with 25 bases between. The CDR3 is made up of 15 amino acids. Germline values: CDR1 SGHTA, CDR2 FQGNSA. The CDR3 coding sequence is TGTGCCAGCAGCCTAGGGCCCTCGGGATTCCAGCGGGAGTATTTT. As protein: CASSLGPSGFQREYF.

The chain is built from TRBV4-2 and TRBJ2-7; D may be TRBD2 (5 bases). The V gene's germline CDR1 is LGHNA and CDR2 YNFKEQ. The V gene lost 0 bases and the J gene lost 5 bases, with 14 bases spanning the gap. CDR3 length equals 15 residues. This CDR3 is CASSQDGVRDDEQYF. CDR3 bases: TGTGCCAGCAGCCAAGATGGGGTACGGGATGACGAGCAGTACTTC.

The V call is TRBV9, the J call TRBJ2-2; D is ambiguous. From germline, CDR1 is SGDLS and CDR2 YYNGEE. The V gene lost 4 bases and the J gene lost 11 bases, with 12 bases spanning the gap. The CDR3 runs to 12 residues. As DNA, the CDR3 is TGTGCCAGCAGCCCCCCGCGCGGAGAGCTGTTTTTT. Translation gives CASSPPRGELFF.

CDR3 bases: TGCGCCAGCAGCCAAGTAGTGGGCCATGGCTACACCTTC. Its translation: CASSQVVGHGYTF. The J gene is TRBJ1-2, the V gene TRBV4-1; D call uncertain. The germline V gene has CDR1 MGHRA and CDR2 YSYEKL. Trimming pared 1 base from V and 6 bases from J, leaving 9 bases between. The CDR3 covers 13 residues.

The gene calls are TRBV2 and TRBJ2-1; TRBD2 aligns across 8 bases. The junction had 7 bases not matched to a gene; V was cut back by 7 bases and J by 5 bases. The CDR3 contains 14 residues. Germline lookup yields CDR1 SNHLY and CDR2 FYNNEI. The CDR3 DNA reads as TGTGCCAGCACGGGGACTAGGGTCCACAATGAGCAGTTCTTC. Its translation: CASTGTRVHNEQFF.

This clone was counted only a few times. The chain is built from TRBV30 and TRBJ1-5; D might be TRBD1 (5 bases). V was trimmed by 3 bases and J by 6 bases, leaving 18 bases between them. CDR3 length equals 15 residues. Germline CDR1 GTSNPN, CDR2 SVGIG (reference sequence). The CDR3 loop is CAWSPPGGSRQPQHF. Here the CDR3 DNA reads TGTGCCTGGAGCCCACCCGGGGGGTCACGTCAGCCCCAGCATTTT.

The chain carries TRBV5-1 and TRBJ2-7; possibly TRBD1 for D (6 bases). Germline assignment: CDR1 SGHRS and CDR2 YFSETQ. The CDR3 spans 15 residues. Trimming removed 5 bases from V and 3 bases from J, with 18 bases in between. The CDR3, as DNA: TGCGCCAGCAGTTACCAATCCGGACAGATCTACGAGCAGTACTTC. This encodes CASSYQSGQIYEQYF.

The rearrangement joins TRBV29-1 to TRBJ2-7; no clear D gene. Germline values: CDR1 SQVTM, CDR2 ANQGSEA. This CDR3 comprises 12 residues. Trimming removed 0 bases at V and 3 bases at J, with 6 bases between. Written as DNA, the CDR3 is TGCAGCGTTGAAGATCTCTTCTACGAGCAGTACTTC. Amino acid sequence: CSVEDLFYEQYF.

This chain connects TRBV29-1 to TRBJ2-5; a possible D gene is TRBD2 (5 bases). CDR3 size: 15 residues. V lost 4 bases to trimming and J lost 5 bases, with 20 bases between them. The germline V gene encodes CDR1 SQVTM and CDR2 ANQGSEA. CDR3 in DNA: TGCAGCGTTGTTGTAAGTCCGGGAAGGCTGGAGACCCAGTACTTC. This sequence encodes CSVVVSPGRLETQYF.

The V gene is TRBV5-1, the J gene TRBJ2-3; D call uncertain. The CDR3 runs 14 residues. Germline CDR1 and CDR2: SGHRS and YFSETQ. V lost 0 bases to trimming and J lost 0 bases, with 5 bases between them. CDR3 bases: TGCGCCAGCAGCTTGGCTTCAAGCACAGATACGCAGTATTTT. As protein: CASSLASSTDTQYF.

V gene TRBV7-9 combines with J gene TRBJ2-7; the D gene is possibly TRBD2 (5 bases). Per germline, CDR1 SEHNR and CDR2 FQNEAQ (reference sequence). The CDR3 is made up of 13 amino acids. Trimming removed 4 bases from V and 3 bases from J, with 10 bases in between. The CDR3 DNA is TGTGCCAGCAGCTACGGACTCAACTACGAGCAGTACTTC. Encoded protein: CASSYGLNYEQYF. The full variable domain, completed using reference TRBV7-9 and TRBJ2-7, is DTGVSQNPRHKITKRGQNVTFRCDPISEHNRLYWYRQTLGQGPEFLTYFQNEAQLEKSRLLSDRFSAERPKGSFSTLEIQRTEQGDSAMYLCASSYGLNYEQYFGPGTRLTVT.

This clone was observed a few times. CDR3 sequence reads: CASSSDHYEQYF. In DNA, the CDR3 is TGTGCCAGCAGCTCTGACCACTACGAGCAGTACTTC. This chain connects TRBV7-9 to TRBJ2-7; D unresolved. The CDR3 consists of 12 residues. Germline V gene data show CDR1 as SEHNR and CDR2 as FQNEAQ (reference sequence). V dropped 4 bases and J dropped 3 bases, with 7 bases sitting between them.

The V gene is TRBV29-1, the J gene TRBJ2-1, with 10 bases matching TRBD2. V lost 3 bases, J lost 14 bases, and 7 bases stayed unmatched. This CDR3 region has 12 residues. Germline CDR1 reads SQVTM; CDR2 reads ANQGSEA. Here the CDR3 reads CSVDAAGGPEFF. The CDR3 bases are TGCAGCGTTGATGCAGCGGGAGGGCCGGAGTTCTTC.

The chain links TRBV29-1 to TRBJ2-1, with D possibly TRBD2 on 6 matching bases. Germline CDR1 and CDR2: SQVTM and ANQGSEA. V was shortened by 5 bases and J by 2 bases, with 16 bases between the two germline ends. The CDR3 is made up of 15 amino acids. The CDR3 DNA reads as TGCAGCGTTCCCCCCCGGGCGGGGCCCTACAATGAGCAGTTCTTC. It yields the protein CSVPPRAGPYNEQFF.

CDR3 protein: CSVEDLRTGTGGYEQYF. Written as DNA, the CDR3 is TGCAGCGTTGAAGATCTTCGCACCGGGACAGGGGGCTACGAGCAGTACTTC. V usage is TRBV29-1 and J usage is TRBJ2-7, with TRBD1 matching over 11 bases. The CDR3 is 17 amino acids. CDR1 is SQVTM and CDR2 is ANQGSEA in the germline V gene. The V gene end was trimmed by 0 bases and the J gene end by 3 bases; junction bases not matched to a gene: 10.

This clone was seen more than once but under ten times. This chain connects TRBV18 to TRBJ2-1, with D possibly matching TRBD2 (6 bases). The CDR3 loop spans 16 amino acids. Germline CDR1 and CDR2: KGHSH and LQKENI. Trimming left V 3 bases short and J 5 bases short, with 17 bases between. The DNA for the CDR3 is TGTGCCAGCTCACCGCCGAGGGACTCCCTCAACAATGAGCAGTTCTTC. It specifies CASSPPRDSLNNEQFF.

On this clone: This CDR3 is also generated by other DNA sequences in the sample. The gene calls are TRBV30 and TRBJ1-5, with D unclear. CDR1 and CDR2 (germline): GTSNPN, SVGIG (reference sequence). This CDR3 contains 12 residues. The V end lost 0 bases, the J end lost 2 bases, and 2 bases lay between the germline ends. The CDR3 loop is CAWSVRNQPQHF. The CDR3 nucleotides are TGTGCCTGGAGTGTGCGCAATCAGCCCCAGCATTTT.

This clone was seen a few times. This CDR3 reads CASSIGTGGGQPQHF. Written as DNA, the CDR3 is TGTGCCAGCAGCATCGGGACAGGGGGCGGTCAGCCCCAGCATTTT. The rearrangement links TRBV6-6 to TRBJ1-5; 12 bases line up with TRBD1. Germline V gives CDR1 MNHNY, CDR2 SVGAGI (reference sequence). The V segment lost 6 bases and the J segment 6 bases; nucleotides outside the gene matches: 6. The CDR3 sequence is 15 residues long.

The J gene is TRBJ1-2, the V gene TRBV7-2; unclear D gene. The germline gives CDR1 SGHTA, CDR2 FQGNSA. The V end was cut by 1 base, the J end by 8 bases, with 8 bases between. CDR3 size: 12 residues. The chain's CDR3 is CASSLDRWGYTF. CDR3 DNA: TGTGCCAGCAGCTTAGACCGGTGGGGCTACACCTTC. The full variable domain, rest sourced from reference TRBV7-2 and TRBJ1-2, is GAGVSQSPSNKVTEKGKDVELRCDPISGHTALYWYRQSLGQGLEFLIYFQGNSAPDKSGLPSDRFSAERTGGSVSTLTIQRTQQEDSAVYLCASSLDRWGYTFGSGTRLTVV.

The chain has TRBV30 and TRBJ1-4; a weak D match, TRBD1 (5 bases). Per the germline V gene, CDR1 is GTSNPN and CDR2 is SVGIG (reference sequence). The CDR3 runs to 14 residues. Between the trimmed V and J ends, which lost 3 bases and 5 bases, there was a span of 13 bases. The CDR3 DNA reads TGTGCCTGGAGCGAAAAACAGGAGAATGAAAAACTGTTTTTT. Translating it yields CAWSEKQENEKLFF. The full variable domain, rest sourced from reference TRBV30 and TRBJ1-4, is SQTIHQWPATLVQPVGSPLSLECTVEGTSNPNLYWYRQAAGRGLQLLFYSVGIGQISSEVPQNLSASRPQDRQFILSSKKLLLSDSGFYLCAWSEKQENEKLFFGSGTQLSVL.

This clone showed up just a few times. The V and J genes are TRBV7-3 and TRBJ2-5; TRBD1 aligns across 10 bases. With V trimmed by 0 bases and J by 5 bases, 6 bases remained unmatched. The CDR3 loop spans 16 amino acids. CDR1 and CDR2 from the germline V gene are SGHTA and FQGTGA. The CDR3 DNA is TGTGCCAGCAGCTTAACCGGGACAGGGGAAAAGGAGACCCAGTACTTC. It encodes CASSLTGTGEKETQYF. Variable domain in full (rest from reference TRBV7-3 and TRBJ2-5): GAGVSQTPSNKVTEKGKYVELRCDPISGHTALYWYRQSLGQGPEFLIYFQGTGAADDSGLPNDRFFAVRPEGSVSTLKIQRTERGDSAVYLCASSLTGTGEKETQYFGPGTRLLVL.

The V and J genes are TRBV5-1 and TRBJ2-1; tentatively, D is TRBD2 (5 bases). V lost 4 bases and J lost 2, with 22 bases in between. There are 18 residues in the CDR3. Germline V gene sequence: CDR1 SGHRS, CDR2 YFSETQ. DNA of the CDR3: TGCGCCAGCAGCCAAACTACGGGGTCCCTAGATGCCTACAATGAGCAGTTCTTC. Translation: CASSQTTGSLDAYNEQFF.

The chain employs TRBV5-6 and TRBJ2-4, with D possibly matching TRBD2 (6 bases). This CDR3 region has 14 residues. Germline CDR1 SGHDT, CDR2 YYEEEE. Trimming shortened V by 2 bases and J by 8 bases, and 14 bases separated the two germline ends. CDR3 loop: CASSFGPEGYIQYF. CDR3 DNA sequence: TGTGCCAGCAGCTTCGGGCCGGAGGGGTACATTCAGTACTTC.

The chain joins TRBV29-1 to TRBJ2-7; 7 bases are shared with TRBD1. The CDR3 extends over 13 amino acids. V trimming: 4 bases; J trimming: 3 bases; junction bases outside the gene matches: 6. CDR1 is SQVTM and CDR2 is ANQGSEA in the germline V gene. The CDR3 DNA sequence: TGCAGCGTTGTTGGGACAGTGAGCTACGAGCAGTACTTC. This sequence encodes CSVVGTVSYEQYF.

The chain combines TRBV29-1 with TRBJ1-2, with 7 bases fitting TRBD1. CDR1 SQVTM and CDR2 ANQGSEA come from the germline V gene. The CDR3 runs 12 residues. With 7 bases clipped from V and 3 bases from J, the junction kept 5 bases outside the gene matches. Written as DNA, the CDR3 is TGCAGCGCCGCCACAGGGGACTATGGCTACACCTTC. This translates into CSAATGDYGYTF.

The V and J genes are TRBV18 and TRBJ2-1, with D perhaps assigned TRBD1 or TRBD2 (5 bases each). The ends were cut back, 3 bases at V and 13 bases at J, with 22 bases in the middle. Per germline, CDR1 KGHSH and CDR2 LQKENI. The length of the CDR3 is 15 residues. CDR3: CASSPTKGRTLTQFF. The DNA of the CDR3 is TGTGCCAGCTCACCGACTAAGGGACGGACGTTAACCCAGTTCTTC. The whole variable domain, filled in from reference TRBV18 and TRBJ2-1, reads NAGVMQNPRHLVRRRGQEARLRCSPMKGHSHVYWYRQLPEEGLKFMVYLQKENIIDESGMPKERFSAEFPKEGPSILRIQQVVRGDSAAYFCASSPTKGRTLTQFFGPGTRLTVL.

There are a few counts of this clone. The rearrangement uses TRBV7-2 and TRBJ2-1; 8 bases map to TRBD1. Germline loops: CDR1 SGHTA, CDR2 FQGNSA. The CDR3 is 14 amino acids. Trimming at V came to 0 bases and at J to 14 bases, leaving 9 bases not matched to a gene. The CDR3 loop reads CASSLAGQEPTEFF. The CDR3, as DNA: TGTGCCAGCAGCTTAGCGGGACAGGAACCCACGGAGTTCTTC.